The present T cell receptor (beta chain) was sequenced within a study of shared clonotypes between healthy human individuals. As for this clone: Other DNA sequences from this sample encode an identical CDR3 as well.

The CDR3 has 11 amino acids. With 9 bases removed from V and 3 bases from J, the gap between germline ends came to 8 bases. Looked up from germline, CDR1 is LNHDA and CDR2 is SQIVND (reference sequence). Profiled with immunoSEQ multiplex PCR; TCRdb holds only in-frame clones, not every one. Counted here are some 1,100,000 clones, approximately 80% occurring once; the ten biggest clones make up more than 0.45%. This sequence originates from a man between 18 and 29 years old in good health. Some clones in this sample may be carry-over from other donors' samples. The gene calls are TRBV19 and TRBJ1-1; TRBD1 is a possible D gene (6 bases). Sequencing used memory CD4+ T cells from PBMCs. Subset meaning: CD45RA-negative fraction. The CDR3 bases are TGTGCCAGCACAGGGTACACTGAAGCTTTCTTT. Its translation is CASTGYTEAFF. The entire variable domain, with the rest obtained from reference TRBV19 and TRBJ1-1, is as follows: DGGITQSPKYLFRKEGQNVTLSCEQNLNHDAMYWYRQDPGQGLRLIYYSQIVNDFQKGDIAEGYSVSREKKESFPLTVTSAQKNPTAFYLCASTGYTEAFFGQGTRLTVV.